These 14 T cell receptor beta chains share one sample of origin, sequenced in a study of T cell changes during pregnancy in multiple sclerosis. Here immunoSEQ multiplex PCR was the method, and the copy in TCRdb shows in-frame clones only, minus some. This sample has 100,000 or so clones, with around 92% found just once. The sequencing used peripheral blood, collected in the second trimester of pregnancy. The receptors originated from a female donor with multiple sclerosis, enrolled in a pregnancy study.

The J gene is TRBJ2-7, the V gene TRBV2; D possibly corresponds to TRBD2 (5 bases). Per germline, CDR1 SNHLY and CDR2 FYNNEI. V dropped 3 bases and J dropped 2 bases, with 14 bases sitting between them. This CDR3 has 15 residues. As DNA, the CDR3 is TGTGCCAGCAGTGAGAGAGCGGCCTTCGCCTACGAGCAGTACTTC. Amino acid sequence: CASSERAAFAYEQYF.

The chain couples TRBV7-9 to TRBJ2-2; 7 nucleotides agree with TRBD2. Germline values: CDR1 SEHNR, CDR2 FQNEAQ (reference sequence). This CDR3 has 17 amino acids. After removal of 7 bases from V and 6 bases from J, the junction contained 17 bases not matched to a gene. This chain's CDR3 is CASTPYGGRIPAGELFF. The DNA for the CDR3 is TGTGCCAGCACGCCTTATGGCGGGAGAATCCCTGCCGGGGAGCTGTTTTTT.

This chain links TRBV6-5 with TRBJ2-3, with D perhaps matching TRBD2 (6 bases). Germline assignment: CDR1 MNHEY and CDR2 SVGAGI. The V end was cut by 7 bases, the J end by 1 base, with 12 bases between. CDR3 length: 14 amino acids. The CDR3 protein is CASKLAFGTDTQYF. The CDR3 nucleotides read TGTGCCAGCAAACTAGCTTTTGGCACAGATACGCAGTATTTT.

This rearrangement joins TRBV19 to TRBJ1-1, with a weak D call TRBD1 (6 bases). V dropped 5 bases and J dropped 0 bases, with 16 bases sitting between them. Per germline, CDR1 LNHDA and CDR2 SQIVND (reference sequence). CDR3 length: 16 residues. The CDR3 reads CASSLRQGLVNTEAFF. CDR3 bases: TGTGCCAGTAGTTTGCGCCAGGGGCTAGTGAACACTGAAGCTTTCTTT.

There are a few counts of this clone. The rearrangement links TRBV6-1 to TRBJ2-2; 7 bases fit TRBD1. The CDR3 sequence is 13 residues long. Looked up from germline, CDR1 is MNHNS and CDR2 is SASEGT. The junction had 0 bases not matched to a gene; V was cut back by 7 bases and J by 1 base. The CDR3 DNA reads TGTGCCAGCAACAGGGGGAACACCGGGGAGCTGTTTTTT. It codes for CASNRGNTGELFF.

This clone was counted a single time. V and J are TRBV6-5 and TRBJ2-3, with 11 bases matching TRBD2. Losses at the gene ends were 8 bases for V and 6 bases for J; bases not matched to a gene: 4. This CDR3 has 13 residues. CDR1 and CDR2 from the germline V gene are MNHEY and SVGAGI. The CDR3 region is CASAASGRDTQYF. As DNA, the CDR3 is TGTGCCAGCGCTGCTAGCGGGAGGGATACGCAGTATTTT.

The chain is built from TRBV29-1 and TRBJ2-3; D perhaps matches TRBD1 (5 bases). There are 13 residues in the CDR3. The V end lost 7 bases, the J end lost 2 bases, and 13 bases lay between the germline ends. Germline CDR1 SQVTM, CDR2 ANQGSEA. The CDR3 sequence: CSERQTNTDTQYF. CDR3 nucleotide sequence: TGCAGCGAAAGACAGACAAACACAGATACGCAGTATTTT.

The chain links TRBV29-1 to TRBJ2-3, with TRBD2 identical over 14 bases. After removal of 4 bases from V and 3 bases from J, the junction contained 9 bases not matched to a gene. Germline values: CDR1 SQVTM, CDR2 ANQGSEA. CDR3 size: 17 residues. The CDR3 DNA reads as TGCAGCGTTGGTTCTCTGACTAGCGGGAGGGCGACAGATACGCAGTATTTT. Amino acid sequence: CSVGSLTSGRATDTQYF.

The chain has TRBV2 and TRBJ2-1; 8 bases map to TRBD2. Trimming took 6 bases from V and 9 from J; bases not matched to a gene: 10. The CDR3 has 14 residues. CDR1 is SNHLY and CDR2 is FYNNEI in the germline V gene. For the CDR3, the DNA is TGTGCCAGCAGAGAGCGGGAGACCAGGGGTGAGCAGTTCTTC. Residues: CASRERETRGEQFF.

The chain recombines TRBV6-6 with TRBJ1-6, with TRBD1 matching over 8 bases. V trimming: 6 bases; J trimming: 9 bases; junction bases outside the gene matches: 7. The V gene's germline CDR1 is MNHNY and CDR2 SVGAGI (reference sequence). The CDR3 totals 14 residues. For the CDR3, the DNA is TGTGCCAGCAGGTCCGGACAGGGAGGTTCACCCCTCCACTTT. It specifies CASRSGQGGSPLHF.

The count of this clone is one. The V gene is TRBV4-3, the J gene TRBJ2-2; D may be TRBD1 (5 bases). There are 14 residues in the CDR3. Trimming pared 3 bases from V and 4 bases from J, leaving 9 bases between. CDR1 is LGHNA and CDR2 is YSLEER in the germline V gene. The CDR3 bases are TGCGCCAGCAGCCAGGGGCCGGCCACCGGGGAGCTGTTTTTT. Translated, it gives CASSQGPATGELFF.

DNA for the CDR3: TGTGCCAGCAGTTTCTCTAGCAATCAGCCCCAGCATTTT. Its protein product is CASSFSSNQPQHF. The rearrangement uses TRBV28 and TRBJ1-5, with D unresolved. Trimming pared 3 bases from V and 0 bases from J, leaving 3 bases between. CDR1 is MDHEN, CDR2 SYDVKM, per germline. The CDR3 length is 13 residues. The full variable domain, in which reference TRBV28 and TRBJ1-5 provide the parts outside the CDR3, is DVKVTQSSRYLVKRTGEKVFLECVQDMDHENMFWYRQDPGLGLRLIYFSYDVKMKEKGDIPEGYSVSREKKERFSLILESASTNQTSMYLCASSFSSNQPQHFGDGTRLSIL.

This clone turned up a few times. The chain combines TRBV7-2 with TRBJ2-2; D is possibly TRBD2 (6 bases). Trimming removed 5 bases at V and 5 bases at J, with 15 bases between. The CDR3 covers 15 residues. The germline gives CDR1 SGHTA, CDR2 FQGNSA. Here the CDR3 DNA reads TGTGCCAGCAGCGCGGGACCGAGAGGGACCGGGGAGCTGTTTTTT. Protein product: CASSAGPRGTGELFF.

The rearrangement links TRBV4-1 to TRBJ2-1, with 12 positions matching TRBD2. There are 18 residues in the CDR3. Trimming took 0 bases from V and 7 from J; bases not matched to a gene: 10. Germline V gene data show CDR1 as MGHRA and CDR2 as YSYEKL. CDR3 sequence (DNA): TGCGCCAGCAGCCAAGATCTCCCCCTAGCGGGAGGGCGGAATGAGCAGTTCTTC. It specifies CASSQDLPLAGGRNEQFF.